These T cell receptor beta chains were read from a single sample in a study of T cells in pancreatic ductal adenocarcinoma. The method was immunoSEQ multiplex PCR; TCRdb's version includes in-frame clones alone and lacks a portion of them. The sample records 4,500 to 6,000 clones, roughly 90% being singletons. The sequenced material came from pancreatic tumor tissue. The receptors stem from a human donor with pancreatic ductal adenocarcinoma. CDR3s include the opening cysteine and the closing phenylalanine or tryptophan. D genes are given only for firm matches. Expanded clones are given a class, and other clones once, few, many or no size at all.

v_call,cdr3_length,d_call,j_call,clone_size,cdr3_nt,cdr3_aa
TRBV23-1,15,TRBD1,TRBJ1-1,NA,TGCGCCAGCAGTCAATCCCCAGGGGGCCTAATTGAAGCTTTCTTT,CASSQSPGGLIEAFF
TRBV19,14,NA,TRBJ1-2,NA,TGTGCCAGTAGTATAGATCCGTCGGTCTATGGCTACACCTTC,CASSIDPSVYGYTF
TRBV5-1,16,NA,TRBJ2-1,NA,TGCGCCAGCAGCTTGGTTGCGCAGAGCTCCTACAATGAGCAGTTCTTC,CASSLVAQSSYNEQFF
TRBV2,13,NA,TRBJ2-3,NA,TGTGCCAGCAGTGGAGAAGGGGCAGATACGCAGTATTTT,CASSGEGADTQYF
TRBV11-2,15,TRBD2,TRBJ2-5,NA,TGTGCCAGCAGCTTAGTCGTGGGAGGGCAAGAGACCCAGTACTTC,CASSLVVGGQETQYF
TRBV11-2,15,NA,TRBJ2-7,NA,TGTGCCAGCAGCTTACGGACATTCCAGGTCTACGAGCAGTACTTC,CASSLRTFQVYEQYF
TRBV7-2,15,NA,TRBJ2-2,NA,TGTGCCAGCAGCTTCTCCGTAACCGGGAGCCCGCGGCTGTTTTTT,CASSFSVTGSPRLFF
TRBV5-1,13,TRBD2,TRBJ2-4,NA,TGCGCCAGCAGTGGGGGGGAGGAAAACATTCAGTACTTC,CASSGGEENIQYF
TRBV5-6,18,TRBD1,TRBJ1-2,NA,TGTGCCAGCAGCAGGGGTTCGACAGGGGGCGCTTCTAACTATGGCTACACCTTC,CASSRGSTGGASNYGYTF
TRBV7-9,15,TRBD1,TRBJ1-2,NA,TGTGCCAGCAGGCAACAGGGGGCGGTAGACTATGGCTACACCTTC,CASRQQGAVDYGYTF
TRBV7-7,13,NA,TRBJ2-5,few,TGTGCCAGCAGCTTTGAAATTGGACGGACCCAGTACTTC,CASSFEIGRTQYF
TRBV7-6,16,TRBD1,TRBJ2-7,once,TGTGCCAGCAGCTTATTCGCCCGACAGGGCTGGAACGAGCAGTACTTC,CASSLFARQGWNEQYF
TRBV7-2,12,NA,TRBJ1-2,NA,TGTGCCAGCAGCTCAAAGGGCTATGGCTACACCTTC,CASSSKGYGYTF
TRBV11-2,15,TRBD1,TRBJ2-3,NA,TGTGCCAGCAGCTTAGGGACAGGGAAGGCAGATACGCAGTATTTT,CASSLGTGKADTQYF
TRBV11-3,15,TRBD1,TRBJ2-7,NA,TGTGCCAGCAGCTCCCAGTCCGGGACAGACTACGAGCAGTACTTC,CASSSQSGTDYEQYF
TRBV28,16,TRBD2,TRBJ2-7,NA,TGTGCCAGCAGTGCCACCGGGGGAGGGGCTCAATACGAGCAGTACTTC,CASSATGGGAQYEQYF
TRBV5-1,16,TRBD2,TRBJ2-2,few,TGCGCCAGCAGCTCCGCGGCGGGAGTGAACACCGGGGAGCTGTTTTTT,CASSSAAGVNTGELFF
TRBV15,17,NA,TRBJ2-5,NA,TGTGCCACCAGCAGAGGGGACGATTCGGGGGCCGAAGAGACCCAGTACTTC,CATSRGDDSGAEETQYF
TRBV4-2,13,NA,TRBJ2-1,once,TGTGCCAGCAGCCAAGGTGATTACAATGAGCAGTTCTTC,CASSQGDYNEQFF
TRBV4-3,16,NA,TRBJ1-3,NA,TGCGCCAGCAGCCAAGATGGCAAGACTTCTGGAAACACCATATATTTT,CASSQDGKTSGNTIYF
TRBV18,15,TRBD1,TRBJ1-2,NA,TGTGCCAGCTCCCCGTTGACAGGGGATAGCGATGGCTACACCTTC,CASSPLTGDSDGYTF
TRBV6-6,14,NA,TRBJ1-1,NA,TGTGCCAGCAGTTCGACACCGAAGAACACTGAAGCTTTCTTT,CASSSTPKNTEAFF
TRBV5-5,13,NA,TRBJ2-3,NA,TGTGCCAGCAGCTCTGGTCTCACAGATACGCAGTATTTT,CASSSGLTDTQYF
TRBV11-2,13,NA,TRBJ2-1,NA,TGTGCCAGCAGCTTCGACAGCTACAATGAGCAGTTCTTC,CASSFDSYNEQFF
TRBV11-2,12,TRBD1,TRBJ1-1,NA,TGTGCCAGCAGCACCGACAGGGGTGAAGCTTTCTTT,CASSTDRGEAFF
TRBV10-2,14,NA,TRBJ2-1,NA,TGCGCCAGCAGTGAAACTCGCGGGACGAATGAGCAGTTCTTC,CASSETRGTNEQFF
TRBV11-3,15,NA,TRBJ2-7,NA,TGTGCCAGCAGCTCGACAGATCCGGGTTCCTCCGAGCAGTACTTC,CASSSTDPGSSEQYF
TRBV19,11,NA,TRBJ1-2,NA,TGTGCCAGTAGTGCTAACTATGGCTACACCTTC,CASSANYGYTF
TRBV2,15,TRBD1,TRBJ2-3,once,TGTGCCAGCAGCCCCGGGACAGTGATCACAGATACGCAGTATTTT,CASSPGTVITDTQYF